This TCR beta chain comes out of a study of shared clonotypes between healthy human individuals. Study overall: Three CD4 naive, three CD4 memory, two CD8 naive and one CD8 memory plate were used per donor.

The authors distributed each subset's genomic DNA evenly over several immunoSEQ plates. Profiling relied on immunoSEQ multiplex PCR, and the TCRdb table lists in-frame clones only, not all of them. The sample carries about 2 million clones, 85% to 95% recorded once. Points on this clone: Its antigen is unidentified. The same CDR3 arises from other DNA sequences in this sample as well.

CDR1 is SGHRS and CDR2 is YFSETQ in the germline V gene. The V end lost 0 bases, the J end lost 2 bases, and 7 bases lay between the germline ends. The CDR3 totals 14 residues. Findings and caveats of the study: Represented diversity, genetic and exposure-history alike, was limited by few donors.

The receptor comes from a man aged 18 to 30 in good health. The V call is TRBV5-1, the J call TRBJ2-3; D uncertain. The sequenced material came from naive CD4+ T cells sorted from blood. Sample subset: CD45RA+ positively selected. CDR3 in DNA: TGCGCCAGCAGCTTGGGTGGGTTCACAGATACGCAGTATTTT. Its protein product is CASSLGGFTDTQYF.